These 3 T cell receptor beta chains were all obtained from the same sample, sequenced in a study of T cells after yellow fever vaccination. TCRdb called the 5' RACE reads again in MiXCR, with one record for every CDR3 protein. The table records 150,000 to 200,000 distinct CDR3 sequences, around 9.7% of them present only once. Here the sequenced sample was CD8+ T cells sorted from PBMCs, taken 45 days after the yellow fever booster vaccination. All receptors come from a young man who received the YFV17D yellow fever vaccine.

This clonotype has more than one count but fewer than ten. The chain employs TRBV7-6 and TRBJ1-3; no clear D gene. The germline CDR1 and CDR2 sequences are SGHVS and FNYEAQ. Between the trimmed V and J ends, which lost 1 base and 2 bases, there was a span of 9 bases. The CDR3 runs to 15 residues. In DNA form, the CDR3 reads TGTGCCAGCAGCTTAGATGGCGGAGCTGGAAACACCATATATTTT. It codes for CASSLDGGAGNTIYF.

The table lists this clonotype with a few counts. The CDR3 DNA reads TGTGCCAGTAGTCGGATAGCTAATGAAAAACTGTTTTTT. This sequence encodes CASSRIANEKLFF. The rearrangement links TRBV19 to TRBJ1-4; D is undetermined. The CDR3 has 13 residues. Trimming left V 5 bases short and J 3 bases short, with 7 bases between. Germline assignment: CDR1 LNHDA and CDR2 SQIVND (reference sequence).

The V call is TRBV12-3 or TRBV12-4, the J call TRBJ1-5; D remains unclear. Trimming left V 6 bases short and J 3 bases short, with 18 bases between. The CDR3 has 16 amino acids. This CDR3 is CASRRHRKPHNQPQHF. The CDR3 DNA reads TGTGCCAGCAGGCGACACAGAAAACCACACAATCAGCCCCAGCATTTT.